This T cell receptor beta chain was recovered during a study of response to subunit inactivated influenza vaccine. Regarding the study as a whole: The authors put forward the suggestion that each seasonal influenza vaccination may bring in only a limited number of new T cells.

One entry per CDR3 protein results from TCRdb running MiXCR on the RT-PCR reads. The sample lists more than 550,000 distinct CDR3 sequences; over 9.5% were seen once. The CDR3 runs 12 residues. Trimming stripped 6 bases from V and 0 bases from J, with 9 bases between. Germline loops: CDR1 SQVTM, CDR2 ANQGSEA. Remarks on this clonotype: Its antigen is not known.

J is TRBJ2-7 and V is TRBV29-1; perhaps TRBD2 as D (5 bases). The clonotype comes from a man aged 45-65 years who received an inactivated influenza vaccine. Sample: PBMCs from blood, taken on the day of vaccination. The CDR3 here is CSVLVSSYEQYF. The CDR3 bases are TGCAGCGTACTAGTGAGCTCCTACGAGCAGTACTTC.